The next 27 T cell receptor beta chains were all read from a single sample in a study of T cell repertoires in cytomegalovirus infection. Via MiXCR, TCRdb re-called the reads, giving one row per CDR3 protein. The repertoire holds roughly 100,000 distinct CDR3 sequences, approximately 15% seen once, with less than 10% in the top ten. The source material was PBMCs. The receptors come from a human donor in good health (CMV status not recorded). Some clones in this sample may be carry-over from other donors' samples.

Concerning this clonotype itself: This may stem from a read error, because a much larger clone lies one nucleotide away. The rearrangement joins TRBV7-6 to TRBJ2-3; 7 bases match TRBD1. The CDR3 runs to 15 residues. CDR1 is SGHVS, CDR2 FNYEAQ, per germline. CDR3 nucleotides: TGTGCTAGCAGCCCCACCGGGACAGAGGCAGATACGCAGTATTTT. Translation gives CASSPTGTEADTQYF.

This clonotype has ten or more counts. This chain joins TRBV7-6 and TRBJ1-6, with 8 bases that match TRBD1. Trimming removed 2 bases from V and 6 bases from J; junction bases left unmatched: 6. The CDR3 extends over 16 amino acids. In germline, CDR1 is SGHVS, CDR2 FNYEAQ. The CDR3 loop is CASSLSGTGFNSPLHF. The CDR3 DNA reads as TGTGCCAGCAGCTTAAGTGGGACAGGTTTTAATTCACCCCTCCACTTT.

Concerning this clonotype itself: A much larger clone sits a single nucleotide away, making a read error possible. V gene TRBV6-6 combines with J gene TRBJ2-5, with 8 bases that match TRBD1. With V trimmed by 8 bases and J by 0 bases, 11 bases remained unmatched. CDR3 length: 16 amino acids. Germline CDR1 reads MNHNY; CDR2 reads SVGAGI (reference sequence). Written as DNA, the CDR3 is TGTGCCAGCTGTACGACTTCAGGGGGCTACCAAGAGACCCAGTACTTC. This codes for CASCTTSGGYQETQYF.

A note on this clonotype: A much larger clone is a single base away; this may be a read error. V and J are TRBV11-2 and TRBJ2-7, with 7 positions matching TRBD2. The germline V gene has CDR1 SGHAT and CDR2 FQNNGV. The CDR3 totals 14 residues. The CDR3 nucleotides are TGTACCAGCAGCCGCCGGCTAGCGGCCTACGAGCAGTACTTC. Its translation: CTSSRRLAAYEQYF.

The chain carries TRBV29-1 and TRBJ2-7; D is perhaps TRBD1 (6 bases). This CDR3 spans 14 amino acids. V was shortened by 5 bases and J by 5 bases, with 19 bases between the two germline ends. The germline CDR1 and CDR2 sequences are SQVTM and ANQGSEA. CDR3 nucleotides: TGCAGCGTTTCACAAACAGGGAGTATCGACGAGCAGTACTTC. Amino acids: CSVSQTGSIDEQYF.

The table lists this clonotype with many counts. The chain is built from TRBV15 and TRBJ1-2, with no clear D. The CDR3 is 14 amino acids. Germline V gene data show CDR1 as LNHNV and CDR2 as YYDKDF (reference sequence). Trimming stripped 0 bases from V and 4 bases from J, with 9 bases between. The CDR3 is CATSRDEGPYGYTF. The CDR3 coding sequence is TGTGCCACCAGCAGAGACGAAGGGCCCTATGGCTACACCTTC.

There are many counts of this clonotype. The J gene is TRBJ2-7, the V gene TRBV7-2; D is tentatively TRBD1 or TRBD2 (6 bases each). The CDR3 loop spans 15 amino acids. Trimming took off 1 base at V and 4 bases at J, with 14 bases between the two ends. Germline assignment: CDR1 SGHTA and CDR2 FQGNSA. The DNA for the CDR3 is TGTGCCAGCAGCTTAGGAGTAGGGGGGCTGTACGAGCAGTACTTC. It codes for CASSLGVGGLYEQYF.

This clonotype was counted at least ten times. The chain uses TRBV6-1 and TRBJ2-1, with 11 bases that match TRBD2. The CDR3 is 16 residues long. Germline V lookup: CDR1 MNHNS, CDR2 SASEGT. J was trimmed by 8 bases and V by 4 bases; bases with no gene match: 10. The CDR3 DNA reads as TGTGCCAGCAGTGGATATAGCGGGGGGGCCAGGGATGAGCAGTTCTTC. This gives the protein CASSGYSGGARDEQFF.

This clonotype has just a few counts. A read error may explain this, as a much larger clone is one base away. The chain carries TRBV6-2 or TRBV6-3 and TRBJ2-7; no definite D call. The V gene's germline CDR1 is MNHEY and CDR2 SVGEGT. This CDR3 is built from 12 residues. The CDR3: CASSYYVYEHYF. The CDR3 DNA follows: TGTGCCAGCAGTTACTACGTCTACGAGCATTACTTC.

This clonotype has ten or more counts. The chain is built from TRBV7-2 and TRBJ2-3; 7 nucleotides line up with TRBD1. There are 15 residues in the CDR3. Looked up from germline, CDR1 is SGHTA and CDR2 is FQGNSA. V was clipped by 4 bases and J by 2 bases; unmatched bases: 6. CDR3 DNA: TGTGCCAGCAGCTCTGACAGGGTAAACACAGATACGCAGTATTTT. Its translation is CASSSDRVNTDTQYF.

Many counts were recorded for this clonotype. The germline gene is not matched at one end of the junction; a read error may be the cause. This chain uses TRBV7-7 with TRBJ2-1, with 9 positions matching TRBD1. Germline CDR1 is SSHAT and CDR2 is FNYEAQ (reference sequence). The CDR3 extends over 17 amino acids. As DNA, the CDR3 is TGTGCTAGCAGCCCTACGGCGGGACAGGGCTCCTACAATGAGCAGTTCTTC. It codes for CASSPTAGQGSYNEQFF. The variable domain in full, with the rest retrieved from reference TRBV7-7 and TRBJ2-1, is GAGVSQSPRYKVTKRGQDVTLRCDPISSHATLYWYQQALGQGPEFLTYFNYEAQPDKSGLPSDRFSAERPEGSISTLTIQRTEQRDSAMYRCASSPTAGQGSYNEQFFGPGTRLTVL.

This clonotype was recorded many times. This chain links TRBV11-2 with TRBJ1-2, with D tentatively TRBD1 (5 bases). Per the germline V gene, CDR1 is SGHAT and CDR2 is FQNNGV. This CDR3 is built from 14 residues. With 6 bases removed from V and 10 bases from J, the gap between germline ends came to 21 bases. The CDR3 DNA sequence: TGTGCCAGCAGTTCACTCCGGGGCTTACCTTACTACACCTTC. This encodes CASSSLRGLPYYTF.

This rearrangement joins TRBV9 to TRBJ2-2; 8 bases map to TRBD1. Trimming took 4 bases from V and 3 from J; bases not matched to a gene: 11. Germline V lookup: CDR1 SGDLS, CDR2 YYNGEE. The CDR3 loop spans 17 amino acids. The CDR3 here is CASSSPAGGADTGELFF. The CDR3 DNA reads TGTGCCAGCAGCTCACCCGCAGGGGGCGCGGACACCGGGGAGCTGTTTTTT.

This clonotype appeared a few times. V usage is TRBV18 and J usage is TRBJ1-3, with D possibly TRBD1 on 5 matching bases. The germline CDR1 and CDR2 sequences are KGHSH and LQKENI. With 3 bases removed from V and 8 bases from J, the gap between germline ends came to 8 bases. The CDR3 consists of 12 residues. The CDR3 DNA reads as TGTGCCAGCTCACCGGGGGAGGACACCATATATTTT. It specifies CASSPGEDTIYF.

This clonotype was seen a few times. The chain has TRBV2 and TRBJ2-2, with TRBD2 matching 13 bases. Germline loops: CDR1 SNHLY, CDR2 FYNNEI. The CDR3 runs to 17 residues. V was pared by 6 bases and J by 6 bases, with 10 bases of the junction left unmatched. The CDR3 here is CASRKAGLAGDSGELFF. The CDR3 DNA is TGTGCCAGCAGGAAAGCCGGACTAGCGGGGGACTCCGGGGAGCTGTTTTTT. Together with reference TRBV2 and TRBJ2-2, the CDR3 gives the full variable domain: EPEVTQTPSHQVTQMGQEVILRCVPISNHLYFYWYRQILGQKVEFLVSFYNNEISEKSEIFDDQFSVERPDGSNFTLKIRSTKLEDSAMYFCASRKAGLAGDSGELFFGEGSRLTVL.

This clonotype was recorded many times. The chain has TRBV7-3 and TRBJ2-1; D uncertain. CDR3 size: 15 residues. V gave up 1 base and J gave up 5 bases, with 12 bases separating them. The V gene's germline CDR1 is SGHTA and CDR2 FQGTGA. CDR3 amino acids: CASSLMAATHNEQFF. CDR3 DNA sequence: TGTGCCAGCAGCTTAATGGCTGCCACCCACAATGAGCAGTTCTTC. The full variable domain, rest sourced from reference TRBV7-3 and TRBJ2-1, is GAGVSQTPSNKVTEKGKYVELRCDPISGHTALYWYRQSLGQGPEFLIYFQGTGAADDSGLPNDRFFAVRPEGSVSTLKIQRTERGDSAVYLCASSLMAATHNEQFFGPGTRLTVL.

This clonotype was found a few times. CDR3 amino acids: CASSLRGGGGSGNTIYF. CDR3 coding DNA: TGTGCCAGCAGTTTAAGAGGGGGCGGCGGATCTGGAAACACCATATATTTT. The chain has TRBV28 and TRBJ1-3, with TRBD1 identical over 7 bases. In germline, CDR1 is MDHEN, CDR2 SYDVKM. The CDR3 consists of 17 residues. The J segment lost 1 base and the V segment lost 2 bases, leaving 8 bases of the junction unmatched.

This clonotype was counted only a few times. J is TRBJ2-1 and V is TRBV5-1, with a tentative D call TRBD2 (5 bases). V was clipped by 1 base and J by 3 bases, with 14 bases between them. In germline, CDR1 is SGHRS, CDR2 YFSETQ. CDR3 length: 16 amino acids. Written as DNA, the CDR3 is TGCGCCAGCAGCTTGTATCTTGGGGAGTTCTACAATGAGCAGTTCTTC. Its protein is CASSLYLGEFYNEQFF.

This clonotype has a count of ten or more. The chain uses TRBV5-1 and TRBJ2-7, with a tentative D call TRBD1 (5 bases). In germline, CDR1 is SGHRS, CDR2 YFSETQ. V lost 0 bases and J lost 1, with 8 bases in between. The CDR3 has 14 residues. The CDR3 reads CASSLVRGSYEQYF. In DNA, the CDR3 is TGCGCCAGCAGCTTGGTTAGGGGATCCTACGAGCAGTACTTC.

This clonotype was seen at least ten times. The V gene is TRBV7-2, the J gene TRBJ1-1; the match to TRBD1 covers 7 bases. The CDR3 covers 14 residues. Per the germline V gene, CDR1 is SGHTA and CDR2 is FQGNSA. The ends lost 2 bases at V and 5 bases at J; junction bases unmatched: 5. CDR3 sequence (DNA): TGTGCCAGCAGCTTAAAGGGGGCTCAAACTGAAGCTTTCTTT. This gives the protein CASSLKGAQTEAFF.

The chain uses TRBV20-1 and TRBJ2-2; D not certain. The ends were cut back, 2 bases at V and 6 bases at J, with 10 bases in the middle. Germline assignment: CDR1 DFQATT and CDR2 SNEGSKA (reference sequence). The CDR3 has 13 amino acids. Written as DNA, the CDR3 is TGCAGTGCTAGATCGCGGATAGCCGGGGAGCTGTTTTTT. Protein sequence: CSARSRIAGELFF.

This clonotype was counted a few times. The J gene is TRBJ2-3, the V gene TRBV7-2; 7 nucleotides match TRBD1. The CDR3 is 15 residues long. The germline V gene has CDR1 SGHTA and CDR2 FQGNSA. With V trimmed by 3 bases and J by 5 bases, 8 bases remained unmatched. CDR3 in amino acids: CASSLSPGGGDTQYF. In nucleotides, the CDR3 is TGTGCCAGCAGCTTGAGTCCAGGGGGTGGAGATACGCAGTATTTT.

This clonotype was observed many times. This sequence joins TRBV5-5 and TRBJ2-7; a possible D gene is TRBD2 (6 bases). Germline V gives CDR1 SGHKS, CDR2 YYEKEE (reference sequence). The CDR3 runs to 16 residues. The germline V and J ends were trimmed by 0 bases and 2 bases, with 15 bases remaining between them. CDR3 residues: CASSLASDGPPYEQYF. The DNA for the CDR3 is TGTGCCAGCAGCTTGGCTAGCGATGGACCCCCCTACGAGCAGTACTTC. The full variable domain, with the rest looked up from reference TRBV5-5 and TRBJ2-7, is DAGVTQSPTHLIKTRGQQVTLRCSPISGHKSVSWYQQVLGQGPQFIFQYYEKEERGRGNFPDRFSARQFPNYSSELNVNALLLGDSALYLCASSLASDGPPYEQYFGPGTRLTVT.

The genes are TRBV19 and TRBJ1-1; D ambiguous. Per germline, CDR1 LNHDA and CDR2 SQIVND (reference sequence). The ends were cut back, 1 base at V and 0 bases at J, with 6 bases in the middle. The CDR3 is 14 amino acids. This chain's CDR3 is CASSIARMNTEAFF. The CDR3 nucleotides are TGTGCCAGTAGTATAGCGAGGATGAACACTGAAGCTTTCTTT.

This clonotype came up once. This clone may be a read error of a much larger clone one base away. The CDR3 carries no conserved terminal phenylalanine or tryptophan, so it likely arises from a read error. The V gene is TRBV7-2, the J gene TRBJ2-5; no reliable D call. The CDR3 length is 13 residues. Trimming left V 1 base short and J 5 bases short, with 8 bases between. Germline V gives CDR1 SGHTA, CDR2 FQGNSA. CDR3 residues: CASSLDVMETQYY. The CDR3 DNA reads TGTGCCAGCAGCTTAGATGTCATGGAGACCCAGTACTAC.

This clonotype turned up a few times. The genes are TRBV29-1 and TRBJ1-5; unclear D gene. V was trimmed by 7 bases and J by 2 bases, leaving 12 bases between them. This CDR3 spans 13 amino acids. From germline, CDR1 is SQVTM and CDR2 ANQGSEA. The CDR3 sequence: CSAAGSGNQPQHF. The CDR3, as DNA: TGCAGCGCGGCGGGGAGTGGCAATCAGCCCCAGCATTTT.

By its share, this clonotype is medium-sized (0.01 to 0.1%). The J gene is TRBJ1-1, the V gene TRBV7-9; maybe TRBD1 (5 bases). V shed 1 base and J shed 2 bases, with 11 bases lying between them. CDR1 and CDR2 from the germline V gene are SEHNR and FQNEAQ (reference sequence). The CDR3 runs to 15 residues. CDR3 amino acids: CASSLEAGRNTEAFF. The DNA for the CDR3 is TGTGCCAGCAGCTTAGAGGCAGGGCGTAACACTGAAGCTTTCTTT.